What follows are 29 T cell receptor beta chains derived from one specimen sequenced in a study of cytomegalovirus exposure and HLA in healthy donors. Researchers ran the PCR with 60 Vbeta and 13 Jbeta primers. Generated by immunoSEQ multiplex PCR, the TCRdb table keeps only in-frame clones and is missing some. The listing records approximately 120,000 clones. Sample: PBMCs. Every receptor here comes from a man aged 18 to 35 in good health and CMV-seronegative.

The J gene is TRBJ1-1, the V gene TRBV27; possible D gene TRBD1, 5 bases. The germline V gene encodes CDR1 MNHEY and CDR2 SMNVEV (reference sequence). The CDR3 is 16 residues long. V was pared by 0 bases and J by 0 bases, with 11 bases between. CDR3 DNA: TGTGCCAGCAGTTTATCCCCAGGGTTCATGAACACTGAAGCTTTCTTT. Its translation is CASSLSPGFMNTEAFF.

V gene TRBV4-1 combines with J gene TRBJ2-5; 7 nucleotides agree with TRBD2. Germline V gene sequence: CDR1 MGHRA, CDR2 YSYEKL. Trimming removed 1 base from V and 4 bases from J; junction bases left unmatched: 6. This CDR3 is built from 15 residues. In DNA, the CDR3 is TGCGCCAGCAGCCAAGTGTCCAGCGGGATAGAGACCCAGTACTTC. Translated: CASSQVSSGIETQYF.

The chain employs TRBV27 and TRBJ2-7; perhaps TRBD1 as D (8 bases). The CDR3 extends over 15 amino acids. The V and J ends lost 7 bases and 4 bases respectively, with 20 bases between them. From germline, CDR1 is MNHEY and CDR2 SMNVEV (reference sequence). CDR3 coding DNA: TGTGCCAGCACCCCACTCGGACAGGGAGGGTACGAGCAGTACTTC. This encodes CASTPLGQGGYEQYF.

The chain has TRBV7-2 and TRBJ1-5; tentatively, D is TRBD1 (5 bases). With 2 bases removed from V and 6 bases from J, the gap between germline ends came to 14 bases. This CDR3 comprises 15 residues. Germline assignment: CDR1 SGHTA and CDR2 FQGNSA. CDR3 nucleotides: TGTGCCAGCAGCTTACAGGGAACGGGTGGTCAGCCCCAGCATTTT. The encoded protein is CASSLQGTGGQPQHF.

The CDR3, as DNA: TGTGCCAGCAGTGATATGGCTAGCGGTGCCTACGAGCAGTACTTC. It is translated as CASSDMASGAYEQYF. The genes are TRBV25-1 and TRBJ2-7, with 7 bases matching TRBD2. Germline CDR1 and CDR2: MGHDK and SYGVNS. V trimming: 3 bases; J trimming: 2 bases; junction bases outside the gene matches: 7. The CDR3 consists of 15 residues.

The CDR3 region has the DNA TGCAGCGTTGAAAGAGGAGCGGGACCGAGATACAATGAGCAGTTCTTC. This codes for CSVERGAGPRYNEQFF. This sequence joins TRBV29-1 and TRBJ2-1; 7 positions agree with TRBD2. The germline CDR1 and CDR2 sequences are SQVTM and ANQGSEA. The CDR3 is 16 residues long. Trimming cost V 2 bases and J 4 bases; bases outside gene matches: 11.

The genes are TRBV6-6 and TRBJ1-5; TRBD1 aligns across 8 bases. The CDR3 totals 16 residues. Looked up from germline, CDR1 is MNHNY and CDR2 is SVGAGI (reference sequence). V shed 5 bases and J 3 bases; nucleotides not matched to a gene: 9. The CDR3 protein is CASSPGQGSPNQPQHF. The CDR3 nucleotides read TGTGCCAGCAGTCCCGGACAGGGTTCTCCCAATCAGCCCCAGCATTTT.

The CDR3 reads CASSLFQTGREKLFF. The DNA of the CDR3 is TGCGCCAGCAGCTTGTTCCAGACAGGGCGTGAAAAACTGTTTTTT. The rearrangement links TRBV5-1 to TRBJ1-4; the match to TRBD1 covers 7 bases. J gave up 7 bases and V 1 base, and 7 bases lay outside the gene matches. The CDR3 consists of 15 residues. The V gene's germline CDR1 is SGHRS and CDR2 YFSETQ.

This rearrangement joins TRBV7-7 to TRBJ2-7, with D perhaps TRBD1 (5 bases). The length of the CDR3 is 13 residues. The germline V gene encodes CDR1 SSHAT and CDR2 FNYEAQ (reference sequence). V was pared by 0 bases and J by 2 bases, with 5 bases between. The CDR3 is CASSLAGAYEQYF. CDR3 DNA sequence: TGTGCCAGCAGCTTAGCAGGGGCCTACGAGCAGTACTTC.

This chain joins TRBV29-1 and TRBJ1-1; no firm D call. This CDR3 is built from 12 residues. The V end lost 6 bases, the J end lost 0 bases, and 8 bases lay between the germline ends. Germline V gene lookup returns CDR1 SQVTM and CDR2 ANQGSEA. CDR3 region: CSVQRMNTEAFF. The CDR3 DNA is TGCAGCGTCCAGCGGATGAACACTGAAGCTTTCTTT. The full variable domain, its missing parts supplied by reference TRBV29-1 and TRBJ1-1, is SAVISQKPSRDICQRGTSLTIQCQVDSQVTMMFWYRQQPGQSLTLIATANQGSEATYESGFVIDKFPISRPNLTFSTLTVSNMSPEDSSIYLCSVQRMNTEAFFGQGTRLTVV.

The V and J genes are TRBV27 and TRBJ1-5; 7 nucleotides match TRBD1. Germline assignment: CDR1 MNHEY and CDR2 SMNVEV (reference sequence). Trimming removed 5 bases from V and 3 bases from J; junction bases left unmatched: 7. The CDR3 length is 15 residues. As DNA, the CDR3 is TGTGCCAGCAGTCCCTACAGGGGATACAATCAGCCCCAGCATTTT. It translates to CASSPYRGYNQPQHF.

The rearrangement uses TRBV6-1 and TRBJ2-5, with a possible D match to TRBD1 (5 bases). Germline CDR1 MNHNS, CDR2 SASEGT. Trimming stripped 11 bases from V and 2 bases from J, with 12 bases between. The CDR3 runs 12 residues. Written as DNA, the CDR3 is TGTGCCCATTCCGCAGGGCAAGAGACCCAGTACTTC. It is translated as CAHSAGQETQYF.

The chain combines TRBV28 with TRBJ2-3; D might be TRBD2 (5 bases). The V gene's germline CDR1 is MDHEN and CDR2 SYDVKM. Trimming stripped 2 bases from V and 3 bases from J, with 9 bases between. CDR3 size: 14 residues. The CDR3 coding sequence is TGTGCCAGCAGTTTACTAGCCTCTACAGATACGCAGTATTTT. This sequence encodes CASSLLASTDTQYF. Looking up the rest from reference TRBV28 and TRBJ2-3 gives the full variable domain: DVKVTQSSRYLVKRTGEKVFLECVQDMDHENMFWYRQDPGLGLRLIYFSYDVKMKEKGDIPEGYSVSREKKERFSLILESASTNQTSMYLCASSLLASTDTQYFGPGTRLTVL.

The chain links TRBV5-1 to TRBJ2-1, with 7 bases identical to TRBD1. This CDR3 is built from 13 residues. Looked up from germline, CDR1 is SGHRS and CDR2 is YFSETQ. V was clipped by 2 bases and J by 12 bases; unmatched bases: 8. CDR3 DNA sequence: TGCGCCAGCAGCTTAGAGGGGGCGCCGGGGCAGTTCTTC. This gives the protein CASSLEGAPGQFF. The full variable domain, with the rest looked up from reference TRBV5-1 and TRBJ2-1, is KAGVTQTPRYLIKTRGQQVTLSCSPISGHRSVSWYQQTPGQGLQFLFEYFSETQRNKGNFPGRFSGRQFSNSRSEMNVSTLELGDSALYLCASSLEGAPGQFFGPGTRLTVL.

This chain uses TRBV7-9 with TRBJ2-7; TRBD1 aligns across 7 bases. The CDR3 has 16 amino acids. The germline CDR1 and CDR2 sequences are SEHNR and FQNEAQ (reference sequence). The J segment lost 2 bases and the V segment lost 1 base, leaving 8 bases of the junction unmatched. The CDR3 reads CASSLGDRLTTYEQYF. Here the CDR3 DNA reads TGTGCCAGCAGCTTAGGGGACAGATTAACTACCTACGAGCAGTACTTC.

In DNA, the CDR3 is TGTGCCAGCAGCATCGGTGGGAGCGGGAGCTCCTACGAGCAGTACTTC. Amino acid sequence: CASSIGGSGSSYEQYF. The chain employs TRBV7-2 and TRBJ2-7, with 8 bases lining up with TRBD2. Per the germline V gene, CDR1 is SGHTA and CDR2 is FQGNSA. V lost 5 bases, J lost 0 bases, and 9 bases stayed unmatched. The CDR3 is made up of 16 amino acids.

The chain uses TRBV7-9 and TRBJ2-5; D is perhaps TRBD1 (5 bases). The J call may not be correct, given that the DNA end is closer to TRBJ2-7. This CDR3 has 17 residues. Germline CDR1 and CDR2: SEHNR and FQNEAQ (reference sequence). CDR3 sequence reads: CASSPLGQGAGFYEQYF. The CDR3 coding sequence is TGTGCCAGCAGCCCCCTTGGTCAAGGGGCCGGATTCTACGAGCAGTACTTC.

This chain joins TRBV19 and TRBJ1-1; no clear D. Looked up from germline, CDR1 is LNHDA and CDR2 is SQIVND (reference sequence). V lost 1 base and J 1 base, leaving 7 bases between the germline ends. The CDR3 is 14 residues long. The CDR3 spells CASSIVAANTEAFF. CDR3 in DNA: TGTGCCAGTAGTATAGTTGCGGCGAACACTGAAGCTTTCTTT.

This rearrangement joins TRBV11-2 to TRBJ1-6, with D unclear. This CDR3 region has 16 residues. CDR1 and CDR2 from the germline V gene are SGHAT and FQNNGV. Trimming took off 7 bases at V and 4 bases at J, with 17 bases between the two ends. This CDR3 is CASTPGGRGYNSPLHF. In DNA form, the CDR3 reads TGTGCCAGCACACCGGGAGGGCGAGGGTATAATTCACCCCTCCACTTT. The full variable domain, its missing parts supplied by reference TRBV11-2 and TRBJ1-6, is EAGVAQSPRYKIIEKRQSVAFWCNPISGHATLYWYQQILGQGPKLLIQFQNNGVVDDSQLPKDRFSAERLKGVDSTLKIQPAKLEDSAVYLCASTPGGRGYNSPLHFGNGTRLTVT.

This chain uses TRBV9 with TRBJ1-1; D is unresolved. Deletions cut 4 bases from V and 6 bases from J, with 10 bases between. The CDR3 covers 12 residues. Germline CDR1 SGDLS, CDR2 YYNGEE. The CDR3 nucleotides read TGTGCCAGCAGCCGACACACCCCTGAAGCTTTCTTT. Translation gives CASSRHTPEAFF. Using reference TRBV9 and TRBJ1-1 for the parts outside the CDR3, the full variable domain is DSGVTQTPKHLITATGQRVTLRCSPRSGDLSVYWYQQSLDQGLQFLIQYYNGEERAKGNILERFSAQQFPDLHSELNLSSLELGDSALYFCASSRHTPEAFFGQGTRLTVV.

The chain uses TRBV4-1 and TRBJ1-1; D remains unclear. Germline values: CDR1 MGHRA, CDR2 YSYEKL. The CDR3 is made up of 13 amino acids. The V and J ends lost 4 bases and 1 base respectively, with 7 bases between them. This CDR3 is CASSRLANTEAFF. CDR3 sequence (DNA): TGCGCCAGCAGCCGTCTGGCGAACACTGAAGCTTTCTTT.

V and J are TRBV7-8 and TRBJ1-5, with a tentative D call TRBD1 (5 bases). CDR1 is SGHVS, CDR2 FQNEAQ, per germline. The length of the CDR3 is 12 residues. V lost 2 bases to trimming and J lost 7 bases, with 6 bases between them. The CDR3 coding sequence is TGTGCCAGCAGCTTAAAGGGGCAGCCCCAGCATTTT. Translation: CASSLKGQPQHF.

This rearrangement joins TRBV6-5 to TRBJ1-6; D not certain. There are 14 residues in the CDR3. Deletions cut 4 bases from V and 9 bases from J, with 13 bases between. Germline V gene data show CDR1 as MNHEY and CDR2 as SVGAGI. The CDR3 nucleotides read TGTGCCAGCAGTTCTGGACCCGAGGGTTCACCCCTCCACTTT. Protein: CASSSGPEGSPLHF.

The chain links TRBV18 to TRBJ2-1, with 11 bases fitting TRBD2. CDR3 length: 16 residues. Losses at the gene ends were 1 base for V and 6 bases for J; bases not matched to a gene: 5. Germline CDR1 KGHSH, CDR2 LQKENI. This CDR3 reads CASSPQTSGISNEQFF. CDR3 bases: TGTGCCAGCTCACCACAGACTAGCGGGATAAGCAATGAGCAGTTCTTC.

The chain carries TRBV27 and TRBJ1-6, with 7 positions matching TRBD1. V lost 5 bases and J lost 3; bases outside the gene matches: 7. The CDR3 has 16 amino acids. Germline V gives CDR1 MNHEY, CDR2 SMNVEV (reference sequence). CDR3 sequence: CASSLRWDSYNSPLHF. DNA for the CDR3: TGTGCCAGCAGTCTACGCTGGGACAGCTATAATTCACCCCTCCACTTT.

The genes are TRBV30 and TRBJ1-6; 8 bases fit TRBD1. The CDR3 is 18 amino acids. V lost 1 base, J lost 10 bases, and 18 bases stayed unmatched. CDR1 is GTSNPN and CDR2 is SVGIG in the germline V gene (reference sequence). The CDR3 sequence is CAWSADRSNRGSGSPLHF. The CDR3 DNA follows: TGTGCCTGGAGTGCAGACCGAAGTAACAGGGGGTCAGGATCACCCCTCCACTTT.

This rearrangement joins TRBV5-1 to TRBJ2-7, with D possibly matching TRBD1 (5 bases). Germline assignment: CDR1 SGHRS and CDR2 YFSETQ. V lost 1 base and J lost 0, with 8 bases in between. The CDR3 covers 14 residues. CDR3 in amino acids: CASSLKGNSYEQYF. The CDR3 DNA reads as TGCGCCAGCAGCTTGAAGGGGAACTCCTACGAGCAGTACTTC.

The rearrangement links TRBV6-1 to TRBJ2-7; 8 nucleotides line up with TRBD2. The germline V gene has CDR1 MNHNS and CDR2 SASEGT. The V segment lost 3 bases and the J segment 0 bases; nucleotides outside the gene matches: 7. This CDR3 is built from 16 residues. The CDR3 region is CASSDQPGTSSYEQYF. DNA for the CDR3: TGTGCCAGCAGTGACCAACCCGGGACTAGCTCCTACGAGCAGTACTTC.

The CDR3 DNA reads TGTGCCAGCAGCCTCACCGGTTTAGCCTCCGAGCAGTACTTC. Its protein is CASSLTGLASEQYF. The gene calls are TRBV7-9 and TRBJ2-7; D is unresolved. The germline V gene encodes CDR1 SEHNR and CDR2 FQNEAQ (reference sequence). The V end lost 5 bases, the J end lost 6 bases, and 17 bases lay between the germline ends. The CDR3 totals 14 residues.